This paragraph reports one T cell receptor (beta chain). Its antigen remains unknown. The data were obtained in a study of shared clonotypes between healthy human individuals. Regarding the study as a whole: It was the non-shared clonotypes that had lower generation probabilities than clonotypes shared by all four donors.

Only in-frame clones appear in the TCRdb table, and some are missing; sequencing was by immunoSEQ multiplex PCR. The sample consists of 550,000 to 800,000 clones, around 91% of them appearing once. In germline, CDR1 is SGHRS, CDR2 YFSETQ. V lost 2 bases to trimming and J lost 5 bases, with 4 bases between them. The CDR3 extends over 11 amino acids. The sequenced material came from memory CD8+ T cells from PBMCs. Subset described: CD45RO+ cells pooled with CCR7-negative TemRA cells. This chain joins TRBV5-1 and TRBJ2-5, with D unclear. This clonotype was obtained from a man aged 18 to 30 in good health. Some clones in this sample may be carry-over from other donors' samples. CDR3 amino acids: CASSFQETQYF. Here the CDR3 DNA reads TGCGCCAGCAGCTTTCAGGAGACCCAGTACTTC.